Presented here are 11 T cell receptor beta chains from one specimen sequenced in a study of cytomegalovirus exposure and HLA in healthy donors. The PCR had 60 Vbeta and 13 Jbeta primers. Profiled with immunoSEQ multiplex PCR; TCRdb holds only in-frame clones, not every one. The data contain about 140,000 clones, about 80% of them singletons. Specimen: PBMCs. Every receptor here comes from a man aged 35-49 years in good health and CMV-seronegative.

The V call is TRBV19, the J call TRBJ2-5; 12 nucleotides agree with TRBD2. This CDR3 spans 14 amino acids. V shed 6 bases and J 4 bases; nucleotides not matched to a gene: 3. Germline V gene sequence: CDR1 LNHDA, CDR2 SQIVND (reference sequence). Here the CDR3 DNA reads TGTGCCAGTAGCCCGGGACTAGCGGGAGAGACCCAGTACTTC. Its translation is CASSPGLAGETQYF.

The count of this clone is one. The V call is TRBV11-2, the J call TRBJ1-1; possible D gene TRBD1, 5 bases. In germline, CDR1 is SGHAT, CDR2 FQNNGV. The CDR3 consists of 15 residues. V gave up 1 base and J gave up 2 bases, with 11 bases separating them. CDR3 nucleotide sequence: TGTGCCAGCAGCTTAGTGATAGGGGTAAACACTGAAGCTTTCTTT. Its protein is CASSLVIGVNTEAFF.

The rearrangement joins TRBV7-6 to TRBJ1-2; maybe TRBD1 (5 bases). Germline CDR1 reads SGHVS; CDR2 reads FNYEAQ. The CDR3 is 13 residues long. Trimming removed 6 bases at V and 6 bases at J, with 14 bases between. The CDR3 nucleotides are TGTGCCAGCAGACCGACAGAACAGGATGGCTACACCTTC. Protein: CASRPTEQDGYTF.

The gene calls are TRBV5-1 and TRBJ2-5; D is unclear. Germline CDR1 reads SGHRS; CDR2 reads YFSETQ. The CDR3 consists of 14 residues. Trimming shortened V by 1 base and J by 0 bases, and 7 bases separated the two germline ends. Here the CDR3 reads CASSLLRDQETQYF. The DNA of the CDR3 is TGCGCCAGCAGCTTGTTAAGAGACCAAGAGACCCAGTACTTC.

A note on this clone: A junction end diverges from the germline sequence, so it may reflect a read error. This sequence joins TRBV7-9 and TRBJ2-2, with D unresolved. Germline CDR1 SEHNR, CDR2 FQNEAQ (reference sequence). This CDR3 region has 15 residues. The CDR3 DNA follows: TGTTCCAGCAGCTTAGCCCAGGCGAACACCGGGGAGCTGTTTTTT. As protein: CSSSLAQANTGELFF. Looking up the rest from reference TRBV7-9 and TRBJ2-2 gives the full variable domain: DTGVSQNPRHKITKRGQNVTFRCDPISEHNRLYWYRQTLGQGPEFLTYFQNEAQLEKSRLLSDRFSAERPKGSFSTLEIQRTEQGDSAMYLCSSSLAQANTGELFFGEGSRLTVL.

The chain joins TRBV6-6 to TRBJ1-5; TRBD1 matches 7 bases. The CDR3 spans 14 residues. CDR1 and CDR2 (germline): MNHNY, SVGAGI (reference sequence). With V trimmed by 6 bases and J by 0 bases, 2 bases remained unmatched. The CDR3 sequence is CASRGQVSNQPQHF. The CDR3 DNA is TGTGCCAGCAGAGGACAGGTTAGCAATCAGCCCCAGCATTTT.

This clone occurred once. This specimen includes other DNA sequences encoding the same CDR3. The rearrangement uses TRBV5-1 and TRBJ1-1; TRBD1 might be the D (6 bases). Germline V CDR1 and CDR2: SGHRS, YFSETQ. V lost 4 bases to trimming and J lost 3 bases, with 7 bases between them. The CDR3 consists of 12 residues. The CDR3 spells CASSPGDTEAFF. In DNA, the CDR3 is TGCGCCAGCAGCCCAGGGGACACTGAAGCTTTCTTT.

Only a few counts were recorded for this clone. The chain links TRBV5-1 to TRBJ1-2, with D unclear. The CDR3 covers 13 residues. Germline CDR1 is SGHRS and CDR2 is YFSETQ. The germline V and J ends were trimmed by 0 bases and 8 bases, with 11 bases remaining between them. CDR3 amino acids: CASSLGTSRGYTF. The CDR3 nucleotides read TGCGCCAGCAGCTTGGGGACTTCGAGGGGCTACACCTTC.

This clone was picked up a small number of times. V is TRBV7-8 and J is TRBJ2-3; 7 nucleotides align to TRBD2. Trimming took 8 bases from V and 2 from J; bases not matched to a gene: 10. The CDR3 is 15 residues long. The germline gives CDR1 SGHVS, CDR2 FQNEAQ. The CDR3, as DNA: TGTGCCAGCTCACAAAGTAGCGGGCCCACAGATACGCAGTATTTT. Its protein is CASSQSSGPTDTQYF.

The gene calls are TRBV18 and TRBJ2-7, with 8 positions matching TRBD2. After removal of 5 bases from V and 3 bases from J, the junction contained 6 bases not matched to a gene. Per the germline V gene, CDR1 is KGHSH and CDR2 is LQKENI. The CDR3 contains 14 residues. The CDR3 nucleotides are TGTGCCAGCTCATACAAGGGACTAGACTACGAGCAGTACTTC. It encodes CASSYKGLDYEQYF.

This clone was observed a few times. V gene TRBV2 combines with J gene TRBJ2-5; D remains unclear. Per the germline V gene, CDR1 is SNHLY and CDR2 is FYNNEI. CDR3 length: 12 amino acids. Trimming took 6 bases from V and 2 from J, leaving 7 bases between them. CDR3 region: CASREWQETQYF. In DNA form, the CDR3 reads TGTGCCAGCAGAGAGTGGCAAGAGACCCAGTACTTC.